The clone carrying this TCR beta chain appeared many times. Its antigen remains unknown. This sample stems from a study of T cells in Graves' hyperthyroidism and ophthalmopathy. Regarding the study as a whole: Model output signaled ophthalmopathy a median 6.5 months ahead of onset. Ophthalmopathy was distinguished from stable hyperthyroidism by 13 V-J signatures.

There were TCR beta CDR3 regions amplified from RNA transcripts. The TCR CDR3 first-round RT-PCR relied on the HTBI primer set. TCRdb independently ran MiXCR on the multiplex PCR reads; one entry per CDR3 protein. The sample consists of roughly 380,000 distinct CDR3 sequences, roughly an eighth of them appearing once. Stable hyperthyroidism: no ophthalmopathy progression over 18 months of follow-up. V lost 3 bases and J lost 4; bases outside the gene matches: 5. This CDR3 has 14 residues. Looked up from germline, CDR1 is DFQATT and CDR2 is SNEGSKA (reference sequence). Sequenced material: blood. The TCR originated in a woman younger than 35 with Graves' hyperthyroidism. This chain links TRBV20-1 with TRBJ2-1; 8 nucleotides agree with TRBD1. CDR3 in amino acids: CSARGTGDYNEQFF. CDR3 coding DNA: TGCAGTGCTAGGGGGACAGGAGATTACAATGAGCAGTTCTTC.